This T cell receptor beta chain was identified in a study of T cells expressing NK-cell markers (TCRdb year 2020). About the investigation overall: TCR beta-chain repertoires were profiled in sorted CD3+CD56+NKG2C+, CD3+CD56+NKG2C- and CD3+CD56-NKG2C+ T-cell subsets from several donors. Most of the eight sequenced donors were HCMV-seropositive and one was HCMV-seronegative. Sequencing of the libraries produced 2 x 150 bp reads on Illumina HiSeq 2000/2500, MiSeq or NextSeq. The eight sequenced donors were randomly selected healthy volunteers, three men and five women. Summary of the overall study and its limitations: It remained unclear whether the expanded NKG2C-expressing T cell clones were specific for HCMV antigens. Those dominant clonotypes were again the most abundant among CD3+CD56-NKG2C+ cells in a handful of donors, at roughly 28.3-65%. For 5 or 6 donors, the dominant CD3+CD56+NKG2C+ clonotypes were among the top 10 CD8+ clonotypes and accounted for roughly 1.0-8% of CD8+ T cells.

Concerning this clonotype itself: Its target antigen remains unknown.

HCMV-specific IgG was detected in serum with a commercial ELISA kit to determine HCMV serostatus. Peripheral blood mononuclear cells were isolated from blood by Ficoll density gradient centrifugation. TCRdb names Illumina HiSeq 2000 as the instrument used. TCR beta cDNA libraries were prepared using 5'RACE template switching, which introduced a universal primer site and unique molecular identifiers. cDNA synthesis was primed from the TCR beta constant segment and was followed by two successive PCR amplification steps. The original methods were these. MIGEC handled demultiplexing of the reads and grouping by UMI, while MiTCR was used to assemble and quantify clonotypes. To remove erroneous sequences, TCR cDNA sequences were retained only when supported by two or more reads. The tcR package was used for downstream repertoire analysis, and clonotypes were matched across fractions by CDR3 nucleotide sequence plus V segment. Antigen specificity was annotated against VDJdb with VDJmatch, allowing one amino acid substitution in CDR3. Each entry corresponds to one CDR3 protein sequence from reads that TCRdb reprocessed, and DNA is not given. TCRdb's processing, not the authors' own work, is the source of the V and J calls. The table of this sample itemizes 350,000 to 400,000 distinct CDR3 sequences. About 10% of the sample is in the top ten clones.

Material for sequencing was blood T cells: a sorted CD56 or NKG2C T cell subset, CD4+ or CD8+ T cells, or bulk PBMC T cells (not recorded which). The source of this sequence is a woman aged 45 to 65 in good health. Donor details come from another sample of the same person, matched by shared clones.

The CDR3 protein sequence reads: CASSRGQGAAAFF. Rearrangement joined TRBV19 to TRBJ1-1; the D call from TCRdb, TRBD1, cannot be confirmed without DNA. The CDR3 runs 13 amino acids, cysteine and phenylalanine included. A DNA sequence was not provided. For CDR1 and CDR2, the germline V gene (reference sequence) lists LNHDA and SQIVND.